The clone carrying this T cell receptor (beta chain) was seen only a few times. Its antigen is not identified. This specimen belongs to a study of T cell repertoires in cytomegalovirus infection. On the study more broadly: Used in the study were CMV epitopes, some recently identified and HLA-C-restricted, others well-studied and HLA-B-restricted. In public TCR beta signatures, there were indications of both CMV infection and matching HLA type.

The CDR3 is 12 amino acids. V lost 6 bases, J lost 8 bases, and 5 bases stayed unmatched. Germline values: CDR1 SNHLY, CDR2 FYNNEI. TCRdb re-called the reads through MiXCR, storing one row per CDR3 protein. The sample holds 800,000 to 950,000 distinct CDR3 sequences; approximately 32% are singletons and the top ten take around 12%. General study findings and limits: Carriers of CMV plus the relevant HLA were identified by cumulative public TCR beta family frequency. The ex vivo response was dominated by HLA-C-restricted CMV-specific TCR beta clonotypes.

The TCR comes from a human donor in good health (CMV status not recorded). Some clones in this sample may be carry-over from other donors' samples. Source: cultured CD8+ T cells from PBMCs, taken from culture after CMV antigen stimulation. This chain links TRBV2 with TRBJ1-2; 8 bases fit TRBD1. This CDR3 is CASRDRARGYTF. CDR3 DNA: TGTGCCAGCAGGGACAGGGCACGAGGCTACACCTTC.